The 25 T cell receptor beta chains presented below share a single source sample, sequenced in a study of cytomegalovirus exposure and HLA in healthy donors. Profiled with immunoSEQ multiplex PCR; TCRdb holds only in-frame clones, not every one. The sample holds fewer than 200,000 clones, roughly 85% seen once. Sequences were obtained from PBMCs. The receptors originated from a man aged 18 to 29 in good health and CMV-seropositive.

This sequence joins TRBV28 and TRBJ2-7; 8 bases line up with TRBD2. This CDR3 contains 16 residues. V shed 5 bases and J 5 bases; nucleotides not matched to a gene: 14. CDR1 and CDR2 (germline): MDHEN, SYDVKM. The CDR3 sequence is CASSPPGAGGGHEQYF. The CDR3 DNA reads TGTGCCAGCAGTCCTCCCGGGGCGGGAGGAGGCCACGAGCAGTACTTC.

In its sample, this clone was seen a few times. The gene calls are TRBV28 and TRBJ2-7; TRBD1 agrees at 7 bases. V lost 6 bases to trimming and J lost 0 bases; unmatched junction nucleotides: 5. The CDR3 has 14 residues. Germline V lookup: CDR1 MDHEN, CDR2 SYDVKM. The CDR3 protein is CASSNRGLSYEQYF. The CDR3 nucleotides read TGTGCCAGCAGCAACAGGGGCCTCTCCTACGAGCAGTACTTC.

V gene TRBV9 combines with J gene TRBJ2-3; 7 bases fit TRBD1. V was clipped by 7 bases and J by 3 bases; unmatched bases: 11. There are 15 residues in the CDR3. Germline loops: CDR1 SGDLS, CDR2 YYNGEE. This CDR3 reads CASAKTGTETDTQYF. CDR3 in DNA: TGTGCCAGCGCTAAAACCGGGACAGAGACAGATACGCAGTATTTT. The variable domain in full, with the rest retrieved from reference TRBV9 and TRBJ2-3, is DSGVTQTPKHLITATGQRVTLRCSPRSGDLSVYWYQQSLDQGLQFLIQYYNGEERAKGNILERFSAQQFPDLHSELNLSSLELGDSALYFCASAKTGTETDTQYFGPGTRLTVL.

In DNA form, the CDR3 reads TGTGCCAGCAGTGAAGTGGGAGGGGCTACCGGGGAGCTGTTTTTT. This sequence encodes CASSEVGGATGELFF. This rearrangement joins TRBV6-1 to TRBJ2-2; 7 bases align to TRBD2. The CDR3 is 15 amino acids. The trim removed 1 base at V and 5 bases at J, leaving 4 bases unmatched. The germline gives CDR1 MNHNS, CDR2 SASEGT.

The J gene is TRBJ2-3, the V gene TRBV5-1; 11 bases fit TRBD2. Looked up from germline, CDR1 is SGHRS and CDR2 is YFSETQ. The CDR3 covers 15 residues. The V gene end was trimmed by 4 bases and the J gene end by 3 bases; junction bases not matched to a gene: 4. In DNA form, the CDR3 reads TGCGCCAGCAGCCTTACTAGCGGGGGAACAGATACGCAGTATTTT. This translates into CASSLTSGGTDTQYF. Together with reference TRBV5-1 and TRBJ2-3, the CDR3 gives the full variable domain: KAGVTQTPRYLIKTRGQQVTLSCSPISGHRSVSWYQQTPGQGLQFLFEYFSETQRNKGNFPGRFSGRQFSNSRSEMNVSTLELGDSALYLCASSLTSGGTDTQYFGPGTRLTVL.

CDR3 in amino acids: CAWSGISMDRGPPRTDTQYF. The CDR3 nucleotides read TGTGCCTGGAGTGGGATTTCCATGGACAGGGGGCCACCTCGCACAGATACGCAGTATTTT. This rearrangement joins TRBV30 to TRBJ2-3, with 11 bases lining up with TRBD1. CDR1 is GTSNPN, CDR2 SVGIG, per germline (reference sequence). J lost 1 base, V lost 1 base, and 16 bases had no gene match. The CDR3 is made up of 20 amino acids.

This chain links TRBV10-2 with TRBJ2-7; TRBD2 aligns across 8 bases. This CDR3 has 14 residues. Looked up from germline, CDR1 is WSHSY and CDR2 is SAAADI. The J segment lost 5 bases and the V segment lost 5 bases, leaving 8 bases of the junction unmatched. CDR3 coding DNA: TGCGCCAGCAGTCCCGGGACTAGAACTGACGAGCAGTACTTC. Translating gives CASSPGTRTDEQYF.

The rearrangement uses TRBV7-6 and TRBJ2-7, with D tentatively TRBD2 (6 bases). Looked up from germline, CDR1 is SGHVS and CDR2 is FNYEAQ. Trimming took 3 bases from V and 7 from J, leaving 13 bases between them. The CDR3 consists of 13 residues. The CDR3 DNA reads TGTGCCAGCAGCTTGGGACTCGGGTGGGAGCAGTACTTC. Protein product: CASSLGLGWEQYF.

The chain couples TRBV5-1 to TRBJ2-7; TRBD1 aligns across 8 bases. V trimming: 4 bases; J trimming: 5 bases; junction bases outside the gene matches: 8. This CDR3 contains 14 residues. The germline CDR1 and CDR2 sequences are SGHRS and YFSETQ. In DNA, the CDR3 is TGCGCCAGCAGCCTCCGGACAGGGTTGAACGAGCAGTACTTC. Residues: CASSLRTGLNEQYF.

This rearrangement joins TRBV5-4 to TRBJ1-2, with D hard to call. The CDR3 spans 16 residues. Trimming shortened V by 4 bases and J by 4 bases, and 20 bases separated the two germline ends. Looked up from germline, CDR1 is SGHNT and CDR2 is YYREEE (reference sequence). CDR3 protein: CASSDDETRAGYGYTF. The CDR3 DNA reads TGTGCCAGCAGCGACGATGAGACGAGGGCGGGCTATGGCTACACCTTC.

This clone was seen a few times. The chain has TRBV19 and TRBJ2-5; 8 nucleotides line up with TRBD2. The CDR3 loop spans 15 amino acids. V was clipped by 3 bases and J by 3 bases; unmatched bases: 6. CDR1 is LNHDA, CDR2 SQIVND, per germline (reference sequence). This CDR3 is CASSISILAEETQYF. The CDR3 DNA reads TGTGCCAGTAGTATCTCGATACTAGCGGAAGAGACCCAGTACTTC.

The genes are TRBV18 and TRBJ2-2; D unresolved. The germline V gene has CDR1 KGHSH and CDR2 LQKENI. The CDR3 is 13 residues long. V was cut by 3 bases and J by 0 bases, with 2 bases left in between. The CDR3 here is CASSPANTGELFF. The CDR3, as DNA: TGTGCCAGCTCACCCGCGAACACCGGGGAGCTGTTTTTT.

The chain joins TRBV10-3 to TRBJ2-7; 9 bases match TRBD2. V lost 8 bases and J lost 5; bases outside the gene matches: 7. CDR1 ENHRY and CDR2 SYGVKD come from the germline V gene. The CDR3 spans 13 residues. The CDR3 reads CAILSGSAHEQYF. The CDR3 bases are TGTGCCATCCTTAGCGGGAGTGCCCACGAGCAGTACTTC.

This chain joins TRBV7-2 and TRBJ2-3; 7 nucleotides agree with TRBD1. Unmatched junction bases numbered 2, after V lost 5 bases and J lost 0 bases. Germline loops: CDR1 SGHTA, CDR2 FQGNSA. The CDR3 extends over 14 amino acids. CDR3 DNA: TGTGCCAGCAGCACGGGACAGAGCACAGATACGCAGTATTTT. Residues: CASSTGQSTDTQYF.

Here the CDR3 DNA reads TGTGCCAGCTCACCACGGGAACAGCCGGGATCACCCCTCCACTTT. Protein sequence: CASSPREQPGSPLHF. This chain uses TRBV18 with TRBJ1-6; unclear D gene. The ends were cut back, 1 base at V and 10 bases at J, with 14 bases in the middle. CDR1 and CDR2 (germline): KGHSH, LQKENI. The CDR3 totals 15 residues.

The V and J genes are TRBV20-1 and TRBJ2-5; unclear D gene. The CDR3 sequence is 11 residues long. The germline gives CDR1 DFQATT, CDR2 SNEGSKA (reference sequence). V gave up 6 bases and J gave up 4 bases, with 9 bases separating them. CDR3 nucleotides: TGCAGTGCACTTAATAGAGAGACCCAGTACTTC. Translation gives CSALNRETQYF.

The count of this clone is one. CDR3 loop: CASSFLMYRVGNQPQHF. For the CDR3, the DNA is TGTGCCAGCAGTTTCCTAATGTACAGGGTTGGCAATCAGCCCCAGCATTTT. The rearrangement joins TRBV28 to TRBJ1-5; perhaps TRBD1 as D (6 bases). V shed 3 bases and J shed 2 bases, with 17 bases lying between them. From germline, CDR1 is MDHEN and CDR2 SYDVKM. This CDR3 spans 17 amino acids.

V usage is TRBV15 and J usage is TRBJ2-7; 8 bases line up with TRBD1. CDR1 LNHNV and CDR2 YYDKDF come from the germline V gene (reference sequence). Unmatched junction bases numbered 10, after V lost 0 bases and J lost 3 bases. The CDR3 consists of 17 residues. The CDR3 region is CATSREWGNRGDYEQYF. The CDR3 DNA sequence: TGTGCCACCAGCAGAGAGTGGGGCAACAGGGGGGACTACGAGCAGTACTTC.

The V gene is TRBV7-9, the J gene TRBJ2-2; D remains ambiguous. Trimming removed 5 bases from V and 6 bases from J, with 10 bases in between. The CDR3 length is 13 residues. Looked up from germline, CDR1 is SEHNR and CDR2 is FQNEAQ (reference sequence). CDR3 in amino acids: CASSRVFPGELFF. DNA of the CDR3: TGTGCCAGCAGCCGTGTCTTCCCCGGGGAGCTGTTTTTT.

V is TRBV13 and J is TRBJ1-1, with 7 bases lining up with TRBD1. The CDR3 is 16 amino acids. The trim removed 4 bases at V and 0 bases at J, leaving 8 bases unmatched. CDR1 is PRHDT and CDR2 is FYEKMQ in the germline V gene (reference sequence). Here the CDR3 DNA reads TGTGCCAGCAGCTCCCGAAAGGGGGCAGTGAACACTGAAGCTTTCTTT. It encodes CASSSRKGAVNTEAFF.

The rearrangement joins TRBV7-9 to TRBJ1-5; 7 bases are shared with TRBD1. This CDR3 is built from 15 residues. V lost 4 bases to trimming and J lost 5 bases; unmatched junction nucleotides: 8. Germline V lookup: CDR1 SEHNR, CDR2 FQNEAQ (reference sequence). This chain's CDR3 is CASSSGQFSDQPQHF. CDR3 nucleotide sequence: TGTGCCAGCAGCTCGGGACAGTTCTCAGATCAGCCCCAGCATTTT.

CDR3 region: CASSQDYGGLGTSGGEQYF. The CDR3 nucleotides are TGTGCCAGCAGCCAAGATTATGGGGGACTAGGGACCTCGGGAGGCGAGCAGTACTTC. This sequence joins TRBV4-2 and TRBJ2-7; 8 bases agree with TRBD2. The trim removed 0 bases at V and 6 bases at J, leaving 19 bases unmatched. CDR1 is LGHNA and CDR2 is YNFKEQ in the germline V gene. The length of the CDR3 is 19 residues.

The chain is built from TRBV7-9 and TRBJ2-3, with a tentative D call TRBD2 (6 bases). The length of the CDR3 is 15 residues. V lost 1 base and J 1 base, leaving 9 bases between the germline ends. The germline gives CDR1 SEHNR, CDR2 FQNEAQ (reference sequence). The chain's CDR3 is CASSLVGGGTDTQYF. The CDR3 region has the DNA TGTGCCAGCAGCTTAGTTGGCGGGGGCACAGATACGCAGTATTTT.

The gene calls are TRBV15 and TRBJ2-7, with D maybe TRBD2 (5 bases). With 0 bases removed from V and 7 bases from J, the gap between germline ends came to 10 bases. The CDR3 length is 13 residues. Looked up from germline, CDR1 is LNHNV and CDR2 is YYDKDF (reference sequence). CDR3 nucleotides: TGTGCCACCAGCAGAGAGAGGGTGGGGGAGCAGTACTTC. Its protein product is CATSRERVGEQYF.

V is TRBV11-1 and J is TRBJ2-5, with 7 bases matching TRBD1. The CDR3 runs 14 residues. Germline V gene sequence: CDR1 SGHAT, CDR2 FQDESV (reference sequence). Losses at the gene ends were 5 bases for V and 5 bases for J; bases not matched to a gene: 8. The CDR3 sequence: CASSTRQGSETQYF. The CDR3 DNA follows: TGTGCCAGCAGCACTAGACAGGGATCGGAGACCCAGTACTTC.